This TCR beta chain appears in the sequencing data of a study of blood T cell repertoires in COVID-19. Whole-study context: Sources were T cells, B-cell-depleted T cells, or PBMCs; the material itself was cDNA or gDNA.

J gave up 9 bases and V 4 bases, and 6 bases lay outside the gene matches. Germline assignment: CDR1 SNHLY and CDR2 FYNNEI. This CDR3 is built from 13 residues. Recruits, aged roughly 18 to 95 years, lived in about two dozen US areas. Clinical history reported by participants formed the basis on which cohorts were assigned. The method was immunoSEQ multiplex PCR; TCRdb's version includes in-frame clones alone and lacks a portion of them. The sample contains roughly 300,000 clones, roughly 90% of which appear only once. The receptor's source is a woman younger than 45 who had recovered from COVID-19. The rearrangement links TRBV2 to TRBJ2-1; 7 positions agree with TRBD2. The specimen was PBMCs or T cells enriched from blood (not recorded which). The CDR3 protein is CASSGTSSGEQFF. In DNA form, the CDR3 reads TGTGCCAGCAGTGGGACTAGTTCGGGTGAGCAGTTCTTC. The complete variable domain, with remaining parts taken from reference TRBV2 and TRBJ2-1, reads EPEVTQTPSHQVTQMGQEVILRCVPISNHLYFYWYRQILGQKVEFLVSFYNNEISEKSEIFDDQFSVERPDGSNFTLKIRSTKLEDSAMYFCASSGTSSGEQFFGPGTRLTVL.